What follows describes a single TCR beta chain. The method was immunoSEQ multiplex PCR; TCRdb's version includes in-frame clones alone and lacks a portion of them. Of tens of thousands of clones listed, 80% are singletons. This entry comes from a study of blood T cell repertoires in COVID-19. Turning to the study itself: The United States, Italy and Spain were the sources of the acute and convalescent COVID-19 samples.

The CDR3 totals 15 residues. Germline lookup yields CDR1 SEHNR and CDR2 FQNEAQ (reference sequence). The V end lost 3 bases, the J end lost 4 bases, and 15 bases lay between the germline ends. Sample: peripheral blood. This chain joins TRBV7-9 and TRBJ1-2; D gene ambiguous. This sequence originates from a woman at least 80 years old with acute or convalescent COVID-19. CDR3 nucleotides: TGTGCCAGCAGCTTTTCGTCGGCAGGCCGCTATGGCTACACCTTC. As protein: CASSFSSAGRYGYTF.